The present TCR beta chain was sequenced within a study of blood T cell repertoires in COVID-19. This clone was seen a single time. Profiling relied on immunoSEQ multiplex PCR, and the TCRdb table lists in-frame clones only, not all of them. In the table there are 120,000 to 150,000 clones, roughly 88% of which are singletons. Per germline, CDR1 GTSNPN and CDR2 SVGIG (reference sequence). V dropped 5 bases and J dropped 6; count of bases not matched to a gene: 12. CDR3 length: 14 amino acids. This TCR was sampled from a woman aged 25-40 years with acute COVID-19. V and J are TRBV30 and TRBJ2-7; the match to TRBD2 covers 8 bases. Sequenced sample: PBMCs or T cells enriched from blood (not recorded which). The DNA for the CDR3 is TGTGCCTGGGGGGTCGGAGCGGGAGATCTCGAGCAGTACTTC. Translated: CAWGVGAGDLEQYF.